This TCR beta chain was sequenced for a study of human T cells and chemical hapten exposure. Study-level information: Upper inner arm skin measuring about 2 cm by about 2 cm received 2% DPC for sensitization. Alopecia areata, totalis and universalis patients, mostly female, were included.

Via MiXCR, TCRdb re-called the RACE reads, giving one row per CDR3 protein. The sample contains some 81,000 distinct CDR3 sequences, around 7% of which appear only once. Documented time point: patch test 1, 2 weeks after DPC sensitization. Treatment reported: therapeutic diphenylcyclopropenone sensitization with weekly scalp DPC. Patch tests were applied only after blood draws. V dropped 3 bases and J dropped 1 base, with 11 bases sitting between them. Germline CDR1 is SEHNR and CDR2 is FQNEAQ (reference sequence). The CDR3 is made up of 15 amino acids. Notes on the study in general: TCRs whose frequency exceeded 1 in 1000 remained the same following DPC sensitization.

This clonotype has at least ten counts. No antigen is known for it. This clonotype originated in a woman aged 25 to 39 with alopecia areata. Some clones in this sample may be carry-over from other donors' samples. The genes are TRBV7-9 and TRBJ2-3; no reliable D call. The sample in question was whole blood, obtained in connection with sensitization to the hapten diphenylcyclopropenone (DPC). The CDR3 spells CASSFFFSGTDTQYF. The CDR3 coding sequence is TGTGCCAGCAGCTTTTTTTTCTCTGGCACAGATACGCAGTATTTT.